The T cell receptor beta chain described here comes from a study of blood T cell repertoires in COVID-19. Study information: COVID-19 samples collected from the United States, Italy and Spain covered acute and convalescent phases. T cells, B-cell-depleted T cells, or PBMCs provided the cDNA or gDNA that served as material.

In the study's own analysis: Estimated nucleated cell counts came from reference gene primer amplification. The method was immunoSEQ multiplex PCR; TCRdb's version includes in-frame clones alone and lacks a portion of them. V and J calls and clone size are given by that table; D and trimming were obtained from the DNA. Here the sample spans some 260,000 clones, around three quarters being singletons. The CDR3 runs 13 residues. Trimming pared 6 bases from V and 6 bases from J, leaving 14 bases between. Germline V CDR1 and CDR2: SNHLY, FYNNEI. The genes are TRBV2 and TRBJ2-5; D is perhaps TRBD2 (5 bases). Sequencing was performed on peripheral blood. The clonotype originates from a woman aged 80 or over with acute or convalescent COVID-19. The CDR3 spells CASSLADGKTQYF. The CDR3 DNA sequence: TGTGCCAGCAGCCTGGCGGACGGGAAGACCCAGTACTTC.